The next 9 T cell receptor beta chains were all read from a single sample in a study of T-cell memory formation after mild COVID-19. One entry per CDR3 protein, called by TCRdb with MiXCR from the 5' RACE reads. The sample has 100,000 to 150,000 distinct CDR3 sequences, 5% to 6.5% seen once. Sequences were obtained from PBMCs or a T cell subset sorted from them (not recorded which). These receptors were taken from an adult woman who had mild COVID-19 (a few samples of this study predate the infection). Cell type and time point are not known.

The V call is TRBV24-1, the J call TRBJ2-1, with D perhaps matching TRBD1 (6 bases). Germline V gene data show CDR1 as KGHDR and CDR2 as SFDVKD. This CDR3 contains 13 residues. V was shortened by 5 bases and J by 3 bases, with 7 bases between the two germline ends. In nucleotides, the CDR3 is TGTGCCACCAGTGCGGACAGCTACAATGAGCAGTTCTTC. It is translated as CATSADSYNEQFF.

This clonotype has more than one count but fewer than ten. The chain recombines TRBV12-3 or TRBV12-4 with TRBJ2-7, with D maybe TRBD2 (5 bases). The V and J ends lost 5 bases and 7 bases respectively, with 12 bases between them. This CDR3 comprises 12 residues. The CDR3 protein is CASSSGPGEQYF. In DNA form, the CDR3 reads TGTGCCAGCAGTAGCGGCCCGGGGGAGCAGTACTTC.

This clonotype came up a few times. CDR3 sequence: CASSFASTGNYEQYF. The CDR3 bases are TGTGCCAGTAGTTTCGCCTCGACAGGCAACTACGAGCAGTACTTC. The chain has TRBV19 and TRBJ2-7, with a weak D call TRBD1 (6 bases). This CDR3 contains 15 residues. V was pared by 5 bases and J by 3 bases, with 17 bases between. Germline loops: CDR1 LNHDA, CDR2 SQIVND (reference sequence).

This clonotype was seen a few times. V gene TRBV2 combines with J gene TRBJ2-5, with 10 bases that match TRBD2. This CDR3 contains 15 residues. Per germline, CDR1 SNHLY and CDR2 FYNNEI. V lost 5 bases to trimming and J lost 2 bases; unmatched junction nucleotides: 5. CDR3 sequence: CASSRDSGRQETQYF. In nucleotides, the CDR3 is TGTGCCAGCAGTAGGGATAGCGGGAGGCAAGAGACCCAGTACTTC. Combining the CDR3 with reference TRBV2 and TRBJ2-5 gives the whole variable domain EPEVTQTPSHQVTQMGQEVILRCVPISNHLYFYWYRQILGQKVEFLVSFYNNEISEKSEIFDDQFSVERPDGSNFTLKIRSTKLEDSAMYFCASSRDSGRQETQYFGPGTRLLVL.

This clonotype was recorded at least ten times. The V and J genes are TRBV4-2 and TRBJ2-7; 10 bases are shared with TRBD2. Looked up from germline, CDR1 is LGHNA and CDR2 is YNFKEQ. CDR3 length: 16 residues. With 3 bases clipped from V and 3 bases from J, the junction kept 8 bases outside the gene matches. CDR3 DNA sequence: TGTGCCAGCAGCCAGGTCACTAGCGGGGTTCGCTACGAGCAGTACTTC. Translating gives CASSQVTSGVRYEQYF.

This clonotype was observed at least ten times. The rearrangement uses TRBV7-3 and TRBJ2-1; TRBD2 matches 12 bases. Germline loops: CDR1 SGHTA, CDR2 FQGTGA. Losses at the gene ends were 5 bases for V and 6 bases for J; bases not matched to a gene: 5. The CDR3 is made up of 15 amino acids. CDR3 nucleotides: TGTGCCAGCAGCCCCAGACTAGCGGGAGTCAATGAGCAGTTCTTC. It encodes CASSPRLAGVNEQFF.

This clonotype was counted between two and nine times. V is TRBV7-2 and J is TRBJ2-1, with TRBD2 matching over 7 bases. The CDR3 contains 13 residues. J gave up 8 bases and V 3 bases, and 4 bases lay outside the gene matches. The germline gives CDR1 SGHTA, CDR2 FQGNSA. CDR3: CASSFAGVHEQFF. CDR3 sequence (DNA): TGTGCCAGCAGCTTTGCGGGGGTCCATGAGCAGTTCTTC.

This clonotype has just a few counts. The J gene is TRBJ2-7, the V gene TRBV10-3, with a possible D match to TRBD1 (6 bases). The CDR3 contains 15 residues. CDR1 ENHRY and CDR2 SYGVKD come from the germline V gene. Trimming pared 10 bases from V and 3 bases from J, leaving 22 bases between. CDR3 sequence reads: CANAPTGSAYYEQYF. The CDR3 DNA is TGTGCCAACGCCCCTACAGGGTCGGCTTACTACGAGCAGTACTTC.

This clonotype was counted many times. The chain carries TRBV18 and TRBJ2-1; TRBD1 or TRBD2 may be the D gene (5 bases each). Trimming took 0 bases from V and 10 from J, leaving 10 bases between them. The germline CDR1 and CDR2 sequences are KGHSH and LQKENI. This CDR3 is built from 13 residues. The CDR3 DNA follows: TGTGCCAGCTCACCACCGGGCAGGGACGAGCAGTTCTTC. Protein: CASSPPGRDEQFF.